This T cell receptor (beta chain) came from a study of cytomegalovirus exposure and HLA in healthy donors. V lost 3 bases to trimming and J lost 2 bases; unmatched junction nucleotides: 7. This CDR3 comprises 15 residues. From germline, CDR1 is SGHNT and CDR2 YYREEE (reference sequence). PCR amplification relied on 60 Vbeta primers (plus 13 Jbeta primers). Clones were read by immunoSEQ multiplex PCR, and TCRdb kept only the in-frame ones, dropping some. This repertoire shows 110,000 to 150,000 clones, 60% to 80% found once; its top ten account for around 3.4%. What was sequenced was PBMCs. This rearrangement joins TRBV5-4 to TRBJ1-1; 7 nucleotides agree with TRBD1. The receptor comes from a middle-aged man in good health and CMV-seronegative. CDR3 protein: CASSWGDRQNTEAFF. In nucleotides, the CDR3 is TGTGCCAGCAGCTGGGGGGACAGACAAAACACTGAAGCTTTCTTT.